One and the same sample provided the 27 T cell receptor beta chains below, sequenced in a study of cytomegalovirus exposure and HLA in healthy donors. Both 60 Vbeta primers and 13 Jbeta primers went into the PCR. Using immunoSEQ multiplex PCR, the repertoire was profiled, and TCRdb retains in-frame clones only, with some absent. The sample holds some 190,000 clones, approximately 78% seen once. The sequenced sample consisted of PBMCs. These receptors were collected from a woman aged 25-40 years in good health and CMV-seropositive.

This clone was seen only once. The chain recombines TRBV19 with TRBJ2-2, with D unresolved. Germline V gene sequence: CDR1 LNHDA, CDR2 SQIVND (reference sequence). The V end was cut by 3 bases, the J end by 5 bases, with 7 bases between. This CDR3 comprises 13 residues. This CDR3 reads CASSISITGELFF. CDR3 nucleotide sequence: TGTGCCAGTAGTATCTCTATAACCGGGGAGCTGTTTTTT.

The table lists this clone with a few counts. As DNA, the CDR3 is TGTGCCAGCAGCCGCCGGGGGGTTTTGGGCCGCGGCTACACCTTC. Residues: CASSRRGVLGRGYTF. The rearrangement uses TRBV6-5 and TRBJ1-2; the D gene is possibly TRBD1 (5 bases). The germline V and J ends were trimmed by 6 bases and 8 bases, with 22 bases remaining between them. The germline V gene has CDR1 MNHEY and CDR2 SVGAGI. The CDR3 is made up of 15 amino acids.

The chain combines TRBV19 with TRBJ1-4, with 7 bases identical to TRBD1. After removal of 6 bases from V and 7 bases from J, the junction contained 8 bases not matched to a gene. Germline V gene lookup returns CDR1 LNHDA and CDR2 SQIVND (reference sequence). The CDR3 totals 14 residues. Written as DNA, the CDR3 is TGTGCCAGTAGCATACAGGGGAAGGGTGAAAAACTGTTTTTT. It translates to CASSIQGKGEKLFF.

In regard to this clone: Additional DNA sequences in this sample encode the identical CDR3. J is TRBJ2-7 and V is TRBV5-1, with a possible D match to TRBD1 (6 bases). The V gene lost 4 bases and the J gene lost 4 bases, with 9 bases spanning the gap. The CDR3 is 12 amino acids. The V gene's germline CDR1 is SGHRS and CDR2 YFSETQ. The CDR3 DNA follows: TGCGCCAGCAGCATACAGGGTTACGAGCAGTACTTC. Translating it yields CASSIQGYEQYF.

V is TRBV7-9 and J is TRBJ2-1, with 7 bases fitting TRBD2. Germline assignment: CDR1 SEHNR and CDR2 FQNEAQ (reference sequence). The ends lost 4 bases at V and 3 bases at J; junction bases unmatched: 12. The CDR3 sequence is 17 residues long. DNA of the CDR3: TGTGCCAGCAGCTCGGCCGGGCTAGCGGTATTCTACAATGAGCAGTTCTTC. Translation: CASSSAGLAVFYNEQFF.

This clone was seen only a few times. This chain uses TRBV7-9 with TRBJ2-4; D perhaps matches TRBD1 (6 bases). V lost 2 bases and J lost 0, with 11 bases in between. This CDR3 contains 16 residues. CDR1 and CDR2 from the germline V gene are SEHNR and FQNEAQ (reference sequence). CDR3 sequence: CASSLLAGVAKNIQYF. In DNA, the CDR3 is TGTGCCAGCAGCTTACTTGCAGGGGTAGCCAAAAACATTCAGTACTTC.

The chain carries TRBV27 and TRBJ2-3; 8 nucleotides align to TRBD2. The trim removed 5 bases at V and 10 bases at J, leaving 8 bases unmatched. The V gene's germline CDR1 is MNHEY and CDR2 SMNVEV (reference sequence). This CDR3 region has 13 residues. CDR3 sequence: CASSVSGGLAQYF. The DNA for the CDR3 is TGTGCCAGCAGTGTCTCGGGGGGGTTAGCGCAGTATTTT.

The chain recombines TRBV4-2 with TRBJ2-2; D perhaps matches TRBD1 (6 bases). V was clipped by 0 bases and J by 4 bases, with 15 bases between them. From germline, CDR1 is LGHNA and CDR2 YNFKEQ. The CDR3 runs to 17 residues. CDR3 nucleotide sequence: TGTGCCAGCAGCCAAGATAGGTACAGGGCTATCACCGGGGAGCTGTTTTTT. The encoded protein is CASSQDRYRAITGELFF.

The chain employs TRBV5-5 and TRBJ1-4; 9 nucleotides line up with TRBD1. Germline CDR1 reads SGHKS; CDR2 reads YYEKEE (reference sequence). The CDR3 is 14 amino acids. V dropped 4 bases and J dropped 6; count of bases not matched to a gene: 4. CDR3 region: CASSAGQGYEKLFF. CDR3 DNA sequence: TGTGCCAGCAGCGCCGGACAGGGGTATGAAAAACTGTTTTTT.

This rearrangement joins TRBV4-1 to TRBJ2-5; a possible D gene is TRBD1 (5 bases). The germline V and J ends were trimmed by 0 bases and 4 bases, with 9 bases remaining between them. CDR1 and CDR2 from the germline V gene are MGHRA and YSYEKL. This CDR3 has 14 residues. The CDR3 loop is CASSQDRRGETQYF. The DNA of the CDR3 is TGCGCCAGCAGCCAAGATAGAAGGGGAGAGACCCAGTACTTC.

The table lists this clone with a few counts. This chain links TRBV9 with TRBJ2-1, with TRBD1 matching over 9 bases. J gave up 2 bases and V 3 bases, and 6 bases lay outside the gene matches. CDR3 length: 16 amino acids. Germline V lookup: CDR1 SGDLS, CDR2 YYNGEE. DNA of the CDR3: TGTGCCAGCAGCGCCTTACGGGACAGGGCCTACAATGAGCAGTTCTTC. Its protein product is CASSALRDRAYNEQFF.

The V and J genes are TRBV6-6 and TRBJ2-3, with 11 positions matching TRBD1. The CDR3 consists of 15 residues. Germline assignment: CDR1 MNHNY and CDR2 SVGAGI (reference sequence). The J segment lost 5 bases and the V segment lost 4 bases, leaving 5 bases of the junction unmatched. CDR3 sequence: CASSSGQGARDTQYF. The CDR3 nucleotides read TGTGCCAGCAGTTCCGGACAGGGGGCAAGAGATACGCAGTATTTT.

The CDR3 loop is CASSQASRFWRGQSSYEQYF. CDR3 nucleotides: TGCGCCAGCAGCCAAGCTTCAAGGTTCTGGAGAGGTCAAAGCTCCTACGAGCAGTACTTC. This chain links TRBV4-3 with TRBJ2-5; D not certain. The J call is in doubt because the DNA end fits TRBJ2-7 better. The CDR3 spans 20 residues. The germline gives CDR1 LGHNA, CDR2 YSLEER.

In its sample, this clone was seen once. Here the CDR3 reads CASRQGLETQYF. The CDR3 bases are TGTGCCAGCAGGCAGGGACTGGAGACCCAGTACTTC. This rearrangement joins TRBV28 to TRBJ2-5, with D possibly TRBD2 on 6 matching bases. Germline V gene sequence: CDR1 MDHEN, CDR2 SYDVKM. V lost 6 bases to trimming and J lost 5 bases, with 10 bases between them. The CDR3 covers 12 residues.

This clone was recorded only once. This sequence joins TRBV28 and TRBJ1-6; D uncertain. The CDR3 loop spans 14 amino acids. Germline CDR1 MDHEN, CDR2 SYDVKM. Trimming pared 7 bases from V and 3 bases from J, leaving 10 bases between. For the CDR3, the DNA is TGTGCCAGCACCTCGGGGTACTATAATTCACCCCTCCACTTT. Protein: CASTSGYYNSPLHF.

The chain couples TRBV10-3 to TRBJ1-5; the match to TRBD1 covers 7 bases. Germline CDR1 is ENHRY and CDR2 is SYGVKD. This CDR3 is 15 amino acids long. V lost 10 bases, J lost 0 bases, and 9 bases stayed unmatched. The CDR3: CATRDSDDSNQPQHF. CDR3 nucleotide sequence: TGTGCCACCCGGGACAGTGACGATAGCAATCAGCCCCAGCATTTT.

The chain links TRBV5-1 to TRBJ2-7; a weak D match, TRBD2 (5 bases). This CDR3 is built from 14 residues. Germline CDR1 and CDR2: SGHRS and YFSETQ. V was trimmed by 0 bases and J by 6 bases, leaving 13 bases between them. This CDR3 is CASSLAGINREQYF. The CDR3 coding sequence is TGCGCCAGCAGCTTGGCCGGGATCAATCGCGAGCAGTACTTC.

The rearrangement joins TRBV5-1 to TRBJ2-1; 9 bases align to TRBD1. The CDR3 totals 11 residues. Losses at the gene ends were 4 bases for V and 15 bases for J; bases not matched to a gene: 5. The V gene's germline CDR1 is SGHRS and CDR2 YFSETQ. The CDR3 coding sequence is TGCGCCAGCAGCCCCGGGACAGGGAGGTTCTTC. This codes for CASSPGTGRFF.

This clone is a singleton in its sample. The chain links TRBV11-2 to TRBJ1-5; D gene uncertain. Germline CDR1 and CDR2: SGHAT and FQNNGV. The CDR3 spans 15 residues. V was pared by 2 bases and J by 5 bases, with 13 bases between. The CDR3 protein is CASSLLGHEDQPQHF. CDR3 nucleotides: TGTGCCAGCAGCTTATTGGGTCACGAGGATCAGCCCCAGCATTTT.

The chain employs TRBV2 and TRBJ2-7; D call uncertain. The CDR3 has 12 residues. From germline, CDR1 is SNHLY and CDR2 FYNNEI. The V and J ends lost 2 bases and 6 bases respectively, with 8 bases between them. The CDR3 region has the DNA TGTGCCAGCAGTGAACTTTCAGGCGAGCAGTACTTC. Encoded protein: CASSELSGEQYF.

The genes are TRBV9 and TRBJ2-3, with 14 bases that match TRBD2. This CDR3 has 15 amino acids. V was pared by 3 bases and J by 4 bases, with 1 base of the junction left unmatched. Germline V gene data show CDR1 as SGDLS and CDR2 as YYNGEE. CDR3 nucleotide sequence: TGTGCCAGCAGCGCGACTAGCGGGAGGGCAGATACGCAGTATTTT. The encoded protein is CASSATSGRADTQYF. Combining the CDR3 with reference TRBV9 and TRBJ2-3 gives the whole variable domain DSGVTQTPKHLITATGQRVTLRCSPRSGDLSVYWYQQSLDQGLQFLIQYYNGEERAKGNILERFSAQQFPDLHSELNLSSLELGDSALYFCASSATSGRADTQYFGPGTRLTVL.

This clone was seen a handful of times. The genes are TRBV5-1 and TRBJ2-1; D perhaps matches TRBD2 (6 bases). The CDR3 totals 16 residues. Looked up from germline, CDR1 is SGHRS and CDR2 is YFSETQ. With 0 bases removed from V and 7 bases from J, the gap between germline ends came to 17 bases. The DNA for the CDR3 is TGCGCCAGCAGCTTGGTTCCGGCCGGGGGTAGGAATGAGCAGTTCTTC. Translating gives CASSLVPAGGRNEQFF.

This clone was observed a few times. CDR3 DNA: TGTGCCAGCAGCGTATTTAGCGGGGGAATCTCCTACGAGCAGTACTTC. Translating gives CASSVFSGGISYEQYF. This chain joins TRBV5-5 and TRBJ2-7, with 9 bases fitting TRBD2. This CDR3 has 16 residues. Germline values: CDR1 SGHKS, CDR2 YYEKEE (reference sequence). J gave up 0 bases and V 4 bases, and 8 bases lay outside the gene matches.

This chain links TRBV6-5 with TRBJ1-2, with D unresolved. V lost 4 bases, J lost 1 base, and 10 bases lay in between. This CDR3 has 14 amino acids. Germline V gene sequence: CDR1 MNHEY, CDR2 SVGAGI. In DNA form, the CDR3 reads TGTGCCAGCAGTTGGAGGAGATTTAACTATGGCTACACCTTC. It specifies CASSWRRFNYGYTF.

CDR3 coding DNA: TGTGCCAGCAAGGGACTCGAGAGCTACGAGCAGTACTTC. Translation: CASKGLESYEQYF. The V call is TRBV30, the J call TRBJ2-7; D might be TRBD2 (6 bases). V was clipped by 8 bases and J by 3 bases, with 17 bases between them. There are 13 residues in the CDR3. Germline V gives CDR1 GTSNPN, CDR2 SVGIG (reference sequence).

The chain combines TRBV6-6 with TRBJ2-7; 8 bases agree with TRBD2. This CDR3 has 16 residues. After removal of 4 bases from V and 5 bases from J, the junction contained 13 bases not matched to a gene. Germline lookup yields CDR1 MNHNY and CDR2 SVGAGI (reference sequence). As DNA, the CDR3 is TGTGCCAGCAGTTCGCCGCGGGAGGCCACTGGGGACGAGCAGTACTTC. Translating it yields CASSSPREATGDEQYF.

This chain links TRBV28 with TRBJ2-7; 8 bases align to TRBD1. This CDR3 is 17 amino acids long. With V trimmed by 5 bases and J by 2 bases, 14 bases remained unmatched. CDR1 and CDR2 (germline): MDHEN, SYDVKM. CDR3 DNA: TGTGCCAGCAGTCTACTATGGGACAGGTCGACACCCTACGAGCAGTACTTC. It encodes CASSLLWDRSTPYEQYF. Using reference TRBV28 and TRBJ2-7 for the parts outside the CDR3, the full variable domain is DVKVTQSSRYLVKRTGEKVFLECVQDMDHENMFWYRQDPGLGLRLIYFSYDVKMKEKGDIPEGYSVSREKKERFSLILESASTNQTSMYLCASSLLWDRSTPYEQYFGPGTRLTVT.